Only a few counts were recorded for the clone carrying this TCR beta chain. The data were obtained in a study of blood T cells in healthy people across ages. Trimming took 6 bases from V and 2 from J, leaving 5 bases between them. The CDR3 sequence is 11 residues long. Per the germline V gene, CDR1 is LGHNT and CDR2 is FRNRAP. Through a sample-barcoded 5' primer and a J-beta primer mix, a second PCR was run for about 6 to 11 cycles. MiXCR, applied by TCRdb to the 5' RACE reads, yields one record per CDR3 protein. The sample has 1.5 million or so distinct CDR3 sequences; roughly 40% are singletons. The TCR originated in a woman under 30 in good health. V is TRBV12-5 and J is TRBJ2-7; D ambiguous. The sequenced material came from blood. CDR3 in amino acids: CASGETYEQYF. The CDR3 coding sequence is TGTGCTAGTGGGGAGACCTACGAGCAGTACTTC.